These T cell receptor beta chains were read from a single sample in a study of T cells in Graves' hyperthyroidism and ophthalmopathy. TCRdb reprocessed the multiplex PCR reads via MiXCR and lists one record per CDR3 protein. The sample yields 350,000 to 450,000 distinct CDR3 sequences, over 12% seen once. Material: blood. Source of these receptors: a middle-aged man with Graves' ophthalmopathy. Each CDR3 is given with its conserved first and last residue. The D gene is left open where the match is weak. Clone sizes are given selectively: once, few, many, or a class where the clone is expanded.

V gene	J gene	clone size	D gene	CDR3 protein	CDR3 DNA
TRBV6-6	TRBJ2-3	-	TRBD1	CASSYRRTGGAGDTQYF	TGTGCCAGCAGTTACAGGCGGACAGGGGGCGCGGGAGATACGCAGTATTTT
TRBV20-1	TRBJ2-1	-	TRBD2	CSARGGGDFNEQFF	TGCAGTGCTAGAGGGGGGGGGGATTTTAATGAGCAGTTCTTC
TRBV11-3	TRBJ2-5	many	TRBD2	CASSLGGAGGQETQYF	TGTGCCAGCAGCTTAGGAGGTGCGGGAGGCCAAGAGACCCAGTACTTC
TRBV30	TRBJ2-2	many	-	CAWNTGIHGELFF	TGTGCCTGGAATACAGGGATTCACGGGGAGCTGTTTTTT
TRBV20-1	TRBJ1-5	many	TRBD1	CSAGPGTGNQPQHF	TGCAGTGCCGGTCCCGGGACAGGGAATCAGCCCCAGCATTTT
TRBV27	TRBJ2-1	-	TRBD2	CASSLSPSGIRLFF	TGTGCCAGCAGTTTATCACCTAGCGGGATACGTTTATTCTTC
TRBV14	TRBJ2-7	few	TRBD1	CASSQERQGAYEQYF	TGTGCCAGCAGCCAAGAAAGACAGGGGGCTTACGAGCAGTACTTC
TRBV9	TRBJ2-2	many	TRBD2	CASSPGGPNTGELFF	TGTGCCAGCAGCCCGGGAGGGCCGAACACCGGGGAGCTGTTTTTT
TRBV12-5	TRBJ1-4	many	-	CASGYLAKEEKLFF	TGTGCTAGTGGTTACCTCGCCAAGGAGGAAAAACTGTTTTTT
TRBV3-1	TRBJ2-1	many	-	CASSQGGLNNYNEQFF	TGTGCCAGCAGCCAAGGTGGACTCAACAATTACAATGAGCAGTTCTTC
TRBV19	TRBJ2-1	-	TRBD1	CASSKQGRPHNEQFF	TGTGCCAGTAGTAAACAGGGGAGACCCCACAATGAGCAGTTCTTC
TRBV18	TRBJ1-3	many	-	CASSPVGRGSGNTIYF	TGTGCCAGCTCACCCGTGGGTCGAGGTTCTGGAAACACCATATATTTT
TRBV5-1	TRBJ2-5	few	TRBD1	CASSKGQGDQETQYF	TGCGCCAGCAGCAAGGGACAGGGCGACCAAGAGACCCAGTACTTC
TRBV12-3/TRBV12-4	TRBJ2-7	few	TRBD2	CASSRGLAGEFGQQYF	TGTGCCAGCAGCCGTGGACTAGCGGGAGAATTTGGGCAGCAGTACTTC